This TCR beta chain was found in a study of T cells in Graves' hyperthyroidism and ophthalmopathy (dated by TCRdb to between 2017 and 2020). Background for the entire study: Peripheral blood samples were taken at initial diagnosis, before any treatment was given. To identify TCR V-J signatures that set the groups apart, the researchers used a discovery cohort of 100 patients, made up of fewer than 50 with Graves' ophthalmopathy and about 55 with stable Graves' hyperthyroidism. An independent validation cohort of under 20 hyperthyroidism patients and 15 or so patients who later progressed to ophthalmopathy tested prospective prediction of ophthalmopathy. For training and testing, the 80 to 100 patients in the discovery cohort were randomly divided in a 7:3 ratio. In several Graves' hyperthyroidism patients, the study also compared T-cell repertoires from thyroid tissue with T-cell repertoires from blood. Once sampling was done, hyperthyroidism patients were given methimazole at a starting dose of 30 mg daily, whereas ophthalmopathy patients were given high-dose intravenous methylprednisolone. The paper reports TCR Vbeta CDR3 sequencing of 140 or so peripheral blood samples: 40 or so ophthalmopathy, 75 to 80 hyperthyroidism and around 17 progressor patients. The research as a whole found: Most expanded thyroid clonotypes (frequency above 0.001) were also detected in blood, a finding suggesting that blood repertoires may reflect thyroid immune responses. No statistical method was used to set the sample size in advance, and investigators knew the group allocation. In validation, the model predicted progression to ophthalmopathy a median of around 6.5 months before onset, with about 64% sensitivity and 72.22% specificity. Ophthalmopathy was separated from stable hyperthyroidism by a 13 V-J signature model, with over 85% sensitivity and 81% to 82% specificity obtained in cross-validation and 80%/75% obtained in testing.

A remark on this clonotype: Its specific antigen is unknown. Since a much larger clone is just one base distant, this may be a read error.

The germline V gene sets CDR1 to SGHRS and CDR2 to YFSETQ. The CDR3 contains 16 residues, cysteine and phenylalanine counted. Just CDR3 DNA is preserved here, 48 bases in frame from base 1. The TCR beta CDR3 regions were amplified from RNA transcripts. A first-round RT-PCR of the TCR CDR3 used the HTBI primer set with the Qiagen OneStep RT-PCR kit. A second multiplex PCR round built the libraries, followed by size selection and purification. Paired-end sequencing of the libraries was performed with 100 bp reads on an Illumina HiSeq2000. The original pipeline was this. SOAPnuke was used to process the raw data, removing reads that contained adapters or uncalled bases, had a mean Phred below 15, or lacked an exact match to the constant primer or identifier. High-quality paired reads were merged using COPE v1.2.5, and each unique nucleotide sequence was defined as a clonotype. Clonotypes were aligned to IMGT TRBV, TRBD and TRBJ reference segments using MiTCR v1.1. Only V-J combinations with frequency above 0.0001, covering about 99% of repertoires, were analysed. The TCS score was defined as the ratio of F50 (clonal expansion) to E x V (chaos), calculated using BLOSUM62-based TCRdist between CDR3 peptides within each V-J. Welch's t-statistics and random forest reduced around 550 V-J features to 10 to 15, which were used in a naive Bayes classifier (R e1071). TCRdb's own reprocessing of the public reads used fastp at Q25 and MiXCR and kept productive beta chains. Rows are unified per CDR3 protein, each entry keeping the most common DNA and genes. The V and J calls shown here were made by TCRdb, not taken from the authors' results. This sample holds approximately 400,000 distinct CDR3 sequences; around 14% were observed only once. Clones ranked in the top ten supply 30% to 35% of the sample.

Stable Graves' hyperthyroidism was defined as the absence of progression to ophthalmopathy over 18 months of follow-up. Hyperthyroidism patients were newly diagnosed, had a disease duration of under 2 months, and were aged 18 to 65 years. The study excluded patients with uncontrolled infections, other autoimmune diseases, pregnancy or lactation. Clinical symptoms, serum thyroxine and TRAb, thyroid ultrasound, and orbital computed tomography formed the basis for the diagnoses. PBMCs were isolated from 10 ml of fresh peripheral blood by Ficoll-Paque density gradient centrifugation. Trizol reagent was used to extract total RNA, and RNA quality was then checked on an Agilent 2100 Bioanalyzer.

The sample consisted of blood. The sequence joins TRBV5-1 to TRBJ2-2, with no D gene named confidently. This TCR came from a woman in her thirties with Graves' hyperthyroidism. The CDR3 loop reads CPSSLFRSPNTGELFF. The DNA sequence reads TGCCCCAGCAGCTTGTTTCGGAGCCCGAACACCGGGGAGCTGTTTTTT.